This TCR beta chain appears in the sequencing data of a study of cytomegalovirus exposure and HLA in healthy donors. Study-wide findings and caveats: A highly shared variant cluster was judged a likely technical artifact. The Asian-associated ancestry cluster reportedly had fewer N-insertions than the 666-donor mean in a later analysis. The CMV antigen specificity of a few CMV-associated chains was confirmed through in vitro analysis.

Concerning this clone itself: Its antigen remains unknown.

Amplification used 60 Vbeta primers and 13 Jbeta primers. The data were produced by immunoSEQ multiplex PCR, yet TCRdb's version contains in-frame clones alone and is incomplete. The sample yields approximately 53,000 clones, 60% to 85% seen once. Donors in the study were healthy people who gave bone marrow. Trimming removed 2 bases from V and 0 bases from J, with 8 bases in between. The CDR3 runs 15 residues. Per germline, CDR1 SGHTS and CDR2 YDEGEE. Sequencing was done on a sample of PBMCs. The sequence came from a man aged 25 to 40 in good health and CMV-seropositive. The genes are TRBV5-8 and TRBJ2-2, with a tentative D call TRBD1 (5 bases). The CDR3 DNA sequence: TGTGCCAGCAGCTTCGACAGTTCGAACACCGGGGAGCTGTTTTTT. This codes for CASSFDSSNTGELFF.